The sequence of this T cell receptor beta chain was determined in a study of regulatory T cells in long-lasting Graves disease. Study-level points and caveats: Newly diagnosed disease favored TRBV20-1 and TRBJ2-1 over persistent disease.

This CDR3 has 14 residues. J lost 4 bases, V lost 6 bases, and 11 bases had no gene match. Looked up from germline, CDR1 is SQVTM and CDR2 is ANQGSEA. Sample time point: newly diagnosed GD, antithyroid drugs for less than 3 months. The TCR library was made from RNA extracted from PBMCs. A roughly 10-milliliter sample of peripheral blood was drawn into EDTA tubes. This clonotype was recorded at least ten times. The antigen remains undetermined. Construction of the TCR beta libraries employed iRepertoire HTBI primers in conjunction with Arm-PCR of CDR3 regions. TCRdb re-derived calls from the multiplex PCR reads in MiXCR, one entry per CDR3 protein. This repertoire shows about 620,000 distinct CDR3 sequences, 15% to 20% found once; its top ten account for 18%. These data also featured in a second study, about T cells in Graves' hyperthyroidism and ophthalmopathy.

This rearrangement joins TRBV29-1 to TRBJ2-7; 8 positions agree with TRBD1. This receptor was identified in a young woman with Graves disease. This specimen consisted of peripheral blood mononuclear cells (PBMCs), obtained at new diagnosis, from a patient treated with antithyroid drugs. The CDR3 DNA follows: TGCAGCGTGACCCCCGAGGGACAGGCATACGAGCAGTACTTC. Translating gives CSVTPEGQAYEQYF.